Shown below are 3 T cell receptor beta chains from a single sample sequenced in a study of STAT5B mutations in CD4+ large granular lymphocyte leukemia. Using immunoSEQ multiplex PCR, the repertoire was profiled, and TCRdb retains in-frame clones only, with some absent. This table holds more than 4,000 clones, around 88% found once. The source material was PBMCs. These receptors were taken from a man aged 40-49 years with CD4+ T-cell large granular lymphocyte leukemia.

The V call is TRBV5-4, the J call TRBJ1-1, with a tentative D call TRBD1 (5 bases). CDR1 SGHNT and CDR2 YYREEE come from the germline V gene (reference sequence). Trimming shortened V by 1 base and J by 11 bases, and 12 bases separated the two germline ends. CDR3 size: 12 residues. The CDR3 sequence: CASSLLGREAFF. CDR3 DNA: TGTGCCAGCAGCTTGTTGGGCAGGGAGGCTTTCTTT.

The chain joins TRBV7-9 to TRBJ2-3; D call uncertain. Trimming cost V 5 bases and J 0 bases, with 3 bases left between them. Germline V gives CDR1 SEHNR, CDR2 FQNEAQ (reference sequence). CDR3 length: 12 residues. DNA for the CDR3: TGTGCCAGCAGCCGTAGCACAGATACGCAGTATTTT. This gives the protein CASSRSTDTQYF.

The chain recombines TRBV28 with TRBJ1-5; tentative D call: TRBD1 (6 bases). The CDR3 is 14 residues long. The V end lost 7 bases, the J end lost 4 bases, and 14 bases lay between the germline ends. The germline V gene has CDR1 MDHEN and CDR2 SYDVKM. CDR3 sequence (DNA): TGTGCCAGCAAGGTCAGGGGCCCTAATCAGCCCCAGCATTTT. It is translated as CASKVRGPNQPQHF.